The 10 T cell receptor beta chains in this list originate from one sample, sequenced in a study of CD8 T cells in Susac syndrome. The RNA input was roughly 0.45 to 1 ug, and it was reverse transcribed with random hexamers. TCRdb re-called the immunoSEQ multiplex PCR reads through MiXCR, storing one row per CDR3 protein. The data hold approximately 75,000 distinct CDR3 sequences, with 95% observed a single time. Sequenced: CD8+ T cells from PBMCs. All receptors derive from a human donor in good health.

DNA of the CDR3: TGTGCCAGCAGCCAAGGGGTAACCAACAGGGCATACTATGGCTACACCTTC. Translated: CASSQGVTNRAYYGYTF. The chain carries TRBV3-1 and TRBJ1-2; possibly TRBD1 for D (6 bases). This CDR3 is 17 amino acids long. CDR1 and CDR2 (germline): LGHDT, YNNKEL (reference sequence). V was pared by 1 base and J by 3 bases, with 18 bases between. Looking up the rest from reference TRBV3-1 and TRBJ1-2 gives the full variable domain: DTAVSQTPKYLVTQMGNDKSIKCEQNLGHDTMYWYKQDSKKFLKIMFSYNNKELIINETVPNRFSPKSPDKAHLNLHINSLELGDSAVYFCASSQGVTNRAYYGYTFGSGTRLTVV.

The gene calls are TRBV7-9 and TRBJ2-4; perhaps TRBD1 as D (6 bases). V lost 5 bases and J 5 bases, leaving 13 bases between the germline ends. Germline V lookup: CDR1 SEHNR, CDR2 FQNEAQ (reference sequence). The CDR3 runs to 14 residues. This CDR3 is CASSQDSGENIQYF. The CDR3 region has the DNA TGTGCCAGCAGCCAGGACAGTGGGGAAAACATTCAGTACTTC.

Only one count was recorded for this clonotype. This chain links TRBV6-2 or TRBV6-3 with TRBJ2-1, with a tentative D call TRBD2 (7 bases). V lost 1 base, J lost 9 bases, and 10 bases lay in between. The germline V gene encodes CDR1 MNHEY and CDR2 SVGEGT. CDR3 length: 13 amino acids. CDR3 amino acids: CASSYFGGAEQFF. The CDR3, as DNA: TGTGCCAGCAGTTACTTTGGGGGGGCTGAGCAGTTCTTC.

The V gene is TRBV7-9, the J gene TRBJ1-1; D not resolved. V was cut by 4 bases and J by 7 bases, with 4 bases left in between. Germline CDR1 and CDR2: SEHNR and FQNEAQ (reference sequence). This CDR3 is built from 10 residues. The DNA of the CDR3 is TGTGCCAGCAGCTGGGATGAAGCTTTCTTT. Protein: CASSWDEAFF.

The chain employs TRBV5-1 and TRBJ2-2; D remains ambiguous. Trimming stripped 3 bases from V and 1 base from J, with 10 bases between. From germline, CDR1 is SGHRS and CDR2 YFSETQ. The CDR3 loop spans 15 amino acids. The CDR3 sequence: CASSSPWGNTGELFF. The DNA of the CDR3 is TGCGCCAGCAGCTCCCCGTGGGGGAACACCGGGGAGCTGTTTTTT.

This sequence joins TRBV7-9 and TRBJ2-7; D uncertain. Trimming took off 6 bases at V and 5 bases at J, with 11 bases between the two ends. The CDR3 is 12 residues long. Germline V gene sequence: CDR1 SEHNR, CDR2 FQNEAQ (reference sequence). CDR3 residues: CASSSDPNEQYF. The CDR3 DNA sequence: TGTGCCAGCAGTTCGGACCCTAACGAGCAGTACTTC.

The chain couples TRBV6-2 or TRBV6-3 to TRBJ2-2; D is undetermined. Germline CDR1 and CDR2: MNHEY and SVGEGT. The CDR3 runs to 14 residues. V was trimmed by 1 base and J by 2 bases, leaving 5 bases between them. The CDR3 sequence: CASSYYPNTGELFF. DNA of the CDR3: TGTGCCAGCAGTTACTACCCCAACACCGGGGAGCTGTTTTTT.

The chain couples TRBV4-1 to TRBJ2-5; D is ambiguous. V shed 4 bases and J shed 0 bases, with 15 bases lying between them. Germline loops: CDR1 MGHRA, CDR2 YSYEKL. This CDR3 spans 16 amino acids. The CDR3 is CASSLKAQDNQETQYF. Here the CDR3 DNA reads TGCGCCAGCAGCCTAAAAGCTCAGGATAACCAAGAGACCCAGTACTTC.

The chain carries TRBV7-9 and TRBJ2-5; D not resolved. Germline V gene sequence: CDR1 SEHNR, CDR2 FQNEAQ (reference sequence). Trimming cost V 8 bases and J 5 bases, with 15 bases left between them. This CDR3 region has 13 residues. CDR3 in amino acids: CASLPRASETQYF. The CDR3, as DNA: TGTGCCAGCCTTCCTCGAGCCAGCGAGACCCAGTACTTC.

The chain has TRBV27 and TRBJ2-7; the match to TRBD1 covers 9 bases. This CDR3 region has 13 residues. Germline V gene lookup returns CDR1 MNHEY and CDR2 SMNVEV (reference sequence). Trimming took 3 bases from V and 4 from J; bases not matched to a gene: 1. CDR3 sequence: CASSFGTGYEQYF. The DNA of the CDR3 is TGTGCCAGCAGTTTTGGGACAGGGTACGAGCAGTACTTC.